The 30 T cell receptor beta chains reported below all come from one sample, sequenced in a study of Ad26.COV2.S vaccination and SARS-CoV-2 variants. As to treatment: 15 to 20 received Ad26.COV2.S at low or high dose, single or two shots; about 5 received placebo; per-sample allocation not given. Sampling took place 63 days after the first vaccine or placebo injection. Sequenced by immunoSEQ multiplex PCR; TCRdb stores in-frame clones only, minus some. The repertoire holds some 340,000 clones, with around 84% as singletons. Material: peripheral blood, obtained in a trial of Ad26.COV2.S vaccine versus placebo. The receptor set was obtained from a person between 18 and 65 years old who received the Ad26.COV2.S COVID-19 vaccine or a placebo.

The chain recombines TRBV20-1 with TRBJ1-5; D is undetermined. This CDR3 is 11 amino acids long. Germline CDR1 is DFQATT and CDR2 is SNEGSKA (reference sequence). V was clipped by 3 bases and J by 7 bases, with 7 bases between them. The DNA of the CDR3 is TGCAGTGCTAGTTCGGAGCAGCCCCAGCATTTT. This encodes CSASSEQPQHF.

This clone showed up just a few times. The gene calls are TRBV19 and TRBJ1-1; 10 bases map to TRBD1. Germline V gene data show CDR1 as LNHDA and CDR2 as SQIVND (reference sequence). This CDR3 has 15 amino acids. Trimming took 10 bases from V and 6 from J; bases not matched to a gene: 14. The CDR3 DNA follows: TGTGCCACCAGTAGGGGACAGGGGTTTTTCGCTGAAGCTTTCTTT. Protein: CATSRGQGFFAEAFF.

The V gene is TRBV30, the J gene TRBJ2-7; TRBD1 aligns across 8 bases. The CDR3 totals 13 residues. After removal of 3 bases from V and 4 bases from J, the junction contained 5 bases not matched to a gene. CDR1 is GTSNPN and CDR2 is SVGIG in the germline V gene (reference sequence). CDR3 region: CAWRNRGAYEQYF. DNA of the CDR3: TGTGCCTGGAGAAACAGGGGGGCTTACGAGCAGTACTTC.

The V gene is TRBV18, the J gene TRBJ1-1; maybe TRBD1 (6 bases). Germline V gene data show CDR1 as KGHSH and CDR2 as LQKENI. This CDR3 spans 14 amino acids. V lost 8 bases and J lost 3, with 16 bases in between. The DNA of the CDR3 is TGTGCCAGCCTAGGGGCAGGGGCCCACACTGAAGCTTTCTTT. It is translated as CASLGAGAHTEAFF.

The chain carries TRBV7-9 and TRBJ2-1; 7 bases align to TRBD1. This CDR3 has 16 residues. The V and J ends lost 0 bases and 5 bases, in that order; junction bases with no gene match: 7. Germline CDR1 and CDR2: SEHNR and FQNEAQ (reference sequence). This CDR3 reads CASSLAALGTDNEQFF. CDR3 DNA: TGTGCCAGCAGCTTAGCCGCTCTTGGGACAGACAATGAGCAGTTCTTC.

The V and J genes are TRBV7-9 and TRBJ1-3; D remains unclear. The CDR3 extends over 13 amino acids. CDR1 and CDR2 (germline): SEHNR, FQNEAQ (reference sequence). Trimming pared 7 bases from V and 4 bases from J, leaving 11 bases between. CDR3 coding DNA: TGTGCCAGCAACGGGAAATCGGGAAACACCATATATTTT. Amino acids: CASNGKSGNTIYF.

The chain joins TRBV6-2 or TRBV6-3 to TRBJ2-7; D not resolved. Germline CDR1 and CDR2: MNHEY and SVGEGT. The CDR3 length is 17 residues. V lost 2 bases to trimming and J lost 2 bases, with 19 bases between them. Written as DNA, the CDR3 is TGTGCCAGCAGTTACCCTACCCCCAGGACGAACGCCTACGAGCAGTACTTC. Translating it yields CASSYPTPRTNAYEQYF.

This chain joins TRBV19 and TRBJ2-7; D perhaps matches TRBD1 (6 bases). CDR3 length: 16 residues. Germline lookup yields CDR1 LNHDA and CDR2 SQIVND (reference sequence). V shed 5 bases and J shed 2 bases, with 19 bases lying between them. The CDR3 nucleotides read TGTGCCAGTAGTCCCTCAGGGGCACTCCTTCCCTACGAGCAGTACTTC. It translates to CASSPSGALLPYEQYF.

V usage is TRBV7-2 and J usage is TRBJ2-6; D gene uncertain. The germline gives CDR1 SGHTA, CDR2 FQGNSA. The V gene lost 3 bases and the J gene lost 0 bases, with 9 bases spanning the gap. The CDR3 totals 16 residues. The CDR3 spells CASSFSPLSGANVLTF. DNA for the CDR3: TGTGCCAGCAGCTTCTCACCACTCTCTGGGGCCAACGTCCTGACTTTC.

The chain has TRBV10-3 and TRBJ1-5, with 7 positions matching TRBD1. The CDR3 is 16 amino acids. The junction had 15 bases not matched to a gene; V was cut back by 6 bases and J by 7 bases. From germline, CDR1 is ENHRY and CDR2 SYGVKD. The chain's CDR3 is CAISGGAGGSSQPQHF. CDR3 DNA: TGTGCCATCAGCGGAGGGGCAGGGGGTTCAAGCCAGCCCCAGCATTTT.

This clone was seen just once. V usage is TRBV19 and J usage is TRBJ1-2; D is perhaps TRBD1 (5 bases). Germline lookup yields CDR1 LNHDA and CDR2 SQIVND (reference sequence). V lost 4 bases to trimming and J lost 5 bases, with 20 bases between them. This CDR3 region has 16 residues. CDR3 in amino acids: CASSNRKLGGVYGYTF. DNA for the CDR3: TGTGCCAGTAGTAACCGGAAATTGGGGGGAGTATATGGCTACACCTTC.

The chain is built from TRBV18 and TRBJ1-4; D possibly corresponds to TRBD1 (6 bases). V shed 5 bases and J shed 3 bases, with 13 bases lying between them. This CDR3 region has 15 residues. Germline V lookup: CDR1 KGHSH, CDR2 LQKENI. The CDR3 DNA reads TGTGCCAGCTCATCCTTCGAGGGGGCTAATGAAAAACTGTTTTTT. This sequence encodes CASSSFEGANEKLFF.

This chain links TRBV7-2 with TRBJ1-1; TRBD1 agrees at 10 bases. J gave up 1 base and V 4 bases, and 6 bases lay outside the gene matches. The germline gives CDR1 SGHTA, CDR2 FQGNSA. This CDR3 has 16 amino acids. The CDR3 reads CASSYLGTGANTEAFF. CDR3 bases: TGTGCCAGCAGCTACCTCGGGACAGGGGCGAACACTGAAGCTTTCTTT.

This clone was picked up one time. The rearrangement links TRBV18 to TRBJ2-7; a weak D match, TRBD1 (6 bases). Between the trimmed V and J ends, which lost 3 bases and 3 bases, there was a span of 15 bases. Germline V gene lookup returns CDR1 KGHSH and CDR2 LQKENI. The CDR3 is 15 amino acids. CDR3 in DNA: TGTGCCAGCTCACCCCTGGCACAGGGATACTACGAGCAGTACTTC. This codes for CASSPLAQGYYEQYF.

The rearrangement joins TRBV10-1 to TRBJ1-2; D call uncertain. V was trimmed by 2 bases and J by 4 bases, leaving 8 bases between them. The CDR3 is 13 residues long. Germline V gives CDR1 WNHNN, CDR2 SYGVQD (reference sequence). The CDR3 region is CASSERPGYGYTF. The CDR3 nucleotides are TGCGCCAGCAGTGAGAGACCGGGCTATGGCTACACCTTC.

The sample holds one count of this clone. The chain combines TRBV19 with TRBJ2-2; perhaps TRBD1 as D (6 bases). The length of the CDR3 is 14 residues. The germline V gene encodes CDR1 LNHDA and CDR2 SQIVND (reference sequence). The V end was cut by 6 bases, the J end by 4 bases, with 12 bases between. In DNA, the CDR3 is TGTGCCAGTAGCTATAGGACAGCCACCGGGGAGCTGTTTTTT. This codes for CASSYRTATGELFF.

The chain uses TRBV27 and TRBJ2-7; TRBD1 matches at 11 bases. There are 14 residues in the CDR3. V dropped 5 bases and J dropped 3; count of bases not matched to a gene: 3. Germline assignment: CDR1 MNHEY and CDR2 SMNVEV (reference sequence). CDR3: CASSPGQGGYEQYF. The DNA of the CDR3 is TGTGCCAGCAGTCCGGGACAGGGGGGCTACGAGCAGTACTTC.

The chain is built from TRBV19 and TRBJ2-2, with a weak D call TRBD1 (6 bases). Trimming removed 6 bases at V and 6 bases at J, with 20 bases between. The CDR3 consists of 16 residues. Germline loops: CDR1 LNHDA, CDR2 SQIVND (reference sequence). The CDR3 loop is CASSPVGAREAGELFF. CDR3 nucleotide sequence: TGTGCCAGTAGCCCAGTGGGGGCCCGAGAGGCCGGGGAGCTGTTTTTT.

The chain couples TRBV6-2 or TRBV6-3 to TRBJ1-1, with D hard to call. Trimming stripped 2 bases from V and 0 bases from J, with 7 bases between. The V gene's germline CDR1 is MNHEY and CDR2 SVGEGT. The CDR3 is made up of 14 amino acids. CDR3 sequence: CASSYHYVNTEAFF. DNA of the CDR3: TGTGCCAGCAGTTACCATTACGTGAACACTGAAGCTTTCTTT.

The chain uses TRBV7-2 and TRBJ2-3; 11 nucleotides match TRBD2. In germline, CDR1 is SGHTA, CDR2 FQGNSA. The CDR3 is 19 amino acids. V lost 1 base, J lost 0 bases, and 9 bases stayed unmatched. CDR3 residues: CASSLVPRLAGGSTDTQYF. CDR3 DNA: TGTGCCAGCAGCTTAGTCCCTCGGCTAGCGGGAGGTAGCACAGATACGCAGTATTTT.

V is TRBV6-5 and J is TRBJ1-2, with 7 bases that match TRBD1. V lost 0 bases, J lost 2 bases, and 3 bases stayed unmatched. CDR3 length equals 15 residues. The V gene's germline CDR1 is MNHEY and CDR2 SVGAGI. DNA for the CDR3: TGTGCCAGCAGTTACTCAGGGGGCAAGAACTATGGCTACACCTTC. Amino acids: CASSYSGGKNYGYTF.

Of note for this clone: Other DNA sequences of this sample code for an identical CDR3. The J gene is TRBJ1-6, the V gene TRBV21-1. TRBV21-1 is listed as a pseudogene. CDR3 size: 21 residues. CDR3 nucleotides: TGTGCCAGCAGCAAACGGGTTTGGCAAGGCGGTTCGAGCTCCTATAATTCACCCCTCCACTTT. Protein: CASSKRVWQGGSSSYNSPLHF.

CDR3 sequence reads: CASSPGVQVRSYNEQFF. In DNA form, the CDR3 reads TGTGCCAGCAGCCCCGGAGTACAGGTTCGCTCCTACAATGAGCAGTTCTTC. This rearrangement joins TRBV11-2 to TRBJ2-1; a possible D gene is TRBD1 (5 bases). The CDR3 spans 17 residues. The germline gives CDR1 SGHAT, CDR2 FQNNGV. V gave up 5 bases and J gave up 0 bases, with 17 bases separating them. Using reference TRBV11-2 and TRBJ2-1 for the parts outside the CDR3, the full variable domain is EAGVAQSPRYKIIEKRQSVAFWCNPISGHATLYWYQQILGQGPKLLIQFQNNGVVDDSQLPKDRFSAERLKGVDSTLKIQPAKLEDSAVYLCASSPGVQVRSYNEQFFGPGTRLTVL.

The V gene is TRBV7-2, the J gene TRBJ2-7; D uncertain. CDR3 length equals 14 residues. The germline V gene encodes CDR1 SGHTA and CDR2 FQGNSA. V was pared by 7 bases and J by 5 bases, with 18 bases between. CDR3 in amino acids: CASTPSASINEQYF. DNA of the CDR3: TGTGCCAGCACCCCTTCCGCGTCCATCAACGAGCAGTACTTC.

This clone was seen more than once but under ten times. The gene calls are TRBV30 and TRBJ1-2, with 9 bases that match TRBD1. From germline, CDR1 is GTSNPN and CDR2 SVGIG (reference sequence). J lost 8 bases, V lost 4 bases, and 11 bases had no gene match. The CDR3 is 14 residues long. Here the CDR3 DNA reads TGTGCCTGGAACTGGGGACAGGGACTTCAGGGCTACACCTTC. As protein: CAWNWGQGLQGYTF.

The V call is TRBV5-1, the J call TRBJ2-1, with 9 bases lining up with TRBD1. The germline gives CDR1 SGHRS, CDR2 YFSETQ. Trimming at V came to 4 bases and at J to 6 bases, leaving 8 bases not matched to a gene. The CDR3 extends over 15 amino acids. CDR3 amino acids: CASSRRTGDSNEQFF. The CDR3 nucleotides are TGCGCCAGCAGCCGAAGGACAGGGGACAGCAATGAGCAGTTCTTC.

The table lists this clone with many counts. The V call is TRBV9, the J call TRBJ1-2; D might be TRBD1 (5 bases). The germline V and J ends were trimmed by 2 bases and 6 bases, with 8 bases remaining between them. In germline, CDR1 is SGDLS, CDR2 YYNGEE. There are 12 residues in the CDR3. The CDR3 region is CASSVTGDGYTF. As DNA, the CDR3 is TGTGCCAGCAGCGTCACAGGAGATGGCTACACCTTC.

There are a few counts of this clone. This chain connects TRBV6-1 to TRBJ1-1, with D possibly TRBD1 on 5 matching bases. Deletions cut 3 bases from V and 4 bases from J, with 18 bases between. CDR1 MNHNS and CDR2 SASEGT come from the germline V gene. The CDR3 extends over 16 amino acids. CDR3 sequence: CASSDVPLGRATEAFF. The CDR3 bases are TGTGCCAGCAGTGACGTCCCTTTAGGCAGGGCCACTGAAGCTTTCTTT.

This clone occurred a few times. The chain carries TRBV19 and TRBJ2-2; TRBD2 matches at 10 bases. The CDR3 extends over 15 amino acids. Germline V CDR1 and CDR2: LNHDA, SQIVND (reference sequence). V lost 5 bases, J lost 5 bases, and 5 bases stayed unmatched. The DNA of the CDR3 is TGTGCCAGTAGTCTAGCGGGGGTAGGGACCGGGGAGCTGTTTTTT. Its protein product is CASSLAGVGTGELFF.

The chain recombines TRBV2 with TRBJ1-5, with a tentative D call TRBD1 (5 bases). The germline CDR1 and CDR2 sequences are SNHLY and FYNNEI. Trimming removed 4 bases from V and 4 bases from J, with 11 bases in between. This CDR3 has 14 amino acids. The CDR3, as DNA: TGTGCCAGCAGTGGGGTGGGGGTGAATCAGCCCCAGCATTTT. Translating gives CASSGVGVNQPQHF.